These 10 T cell receptor beta chains were sequenced from one sample in a study of blood T cells in healthy people across ages. A second PCR of 7 to 11 cycles used a sample-barcoded 5' primer and a J-beta primer mix. Each CDR3 protein gets one entry after TCRdb re-called the 5' RACE reads with MiXCR. The sample holds 1.6 million or so distinct CDR3 sequences, roughly 30% seen once. Input material: blood. Receptors originate from a woman between 25 and 40 years old in good health.

The sample holds a few counts of this clonotype. The V and J genes are TRBV2 and TRBJ2-1; D gene unclear. Deletions cut 8 bases from V and 10 bases from J, with 21 bases between. The CDR3 is 14 amino acids. Germline-derived CDR1 and CDR2 are SNHLY and FYNNEI. CDR3 loop: CASLLRQTPSEQFF. The CDR3 nucleotides read TGTGCCAGCCTGCTACGGCAGACACCCTCCGAGCAGTTCTTC.

This clonotype was seen at least ten times. The chain joins TRBV7-2 to TRBJ2-4, with D unclear. TRBJ2-7 explains the end of the DNA better; the J call may be wrong. The germline V gene encodes CDR1 SGHTA and CDR2 FQGNSA. The CDR3 is 13 residues long. CDR3 coding DNA: TGTGCCAGCAGCTTAATTATGACATCCGAGCAGTACTTC. Protein: CASSLIMTSEQYF.

This clonotype was counted only a few times. The V gene is TRBV2, the J gene TRBJ2-1; 7 nucleotides line up with TRBD2. The CDR3 covers 15 residues. Germline CDR1 is SNHLY and CDR2 is FYNNEI. The V and J ends lost 9 bases and 6 bases, in that order; junction bases with no gene match: 14. CDR3 sequence (DNA): TGTGCCAGGAGTCGTGCGGGAGCAAGGCGCAATGAGCAGTTCTTC. It yields the protein CARSRAGARRNEQFF.

V is TRBV5-1 and J is TRBJ2-5, with 8 positions matching TRBD2. Germline V gene data show CDR1 as SGHRS and CDR2 as YFSETQ. The CDR3 sequence is 17 residues long. The V and J ends lost 5 bases and 2 bases, in that order; junction bases with no gene match: 14. CDR3 sequence: CASRSMGAGGLQETQYF. DNA for the CDR3: TGCGCCAGCAGATCGATGGGGGCGGGGGGTCTACAAGAGACCCAGTACTTC.

This clonotype was seen more than once but under ten times. The chain has TRBV2 and TRBJ2-5, with TRBD1 as a possible D gene (6 bases). Trimming removed 5 bases at V and 1 base at J, with 14 bases between. The CDR3 totals 15 residues. The germline CDR1 and CDR2 sequences are SNHLY and FYNNEI. The CDR3 spells CASSPPGQLQETQYF. The CDR3 nucleotides read TGTGCCAGCAGTCCACCGGGACAACTCCAAGAGACCCAGTACTTC.

This clonotype has a count of ten or more. The chain employs TRBV13 and TRBJ2-3; TRBD1 might be the D (5 bases). Germline-derived CDR1 and CDR2 are PRHDT and FYEKMQ (reference sequence). Trimming removed 5 bases at V and 1 base at J, with 10 bases between. The CDR3 has 14 amino acids. This CDR3 is CASSPRTRTDTQYF. CDR3 coding DNA: TGTGCCAGCAGCCCTAGGACACGCACAGATACGCAGTATTTT.

The rearrangement uses TRBV6-5 and TRBJ2-1; possibly TRBD1 for D (6 bases). The ends were cut back, 0 bases at V and 2 bases at J, with 8 bases in the middle. Per germline, CDR1 MNHEY and CDR2 SVGAGI. The CDR3 length is 15 residues. CDR3 DNA: TGTGCCAGCAGTTACTCGGGGGACACCTACAATGAGCAGTTCTTC. Translation: CASSYSGDTYNEQFF.

In this sample, this clonotype turned up once. This may arise from a read error, as a much more abundant clone is one base away. V is TRBV29-1 and J is TRBJ2-7; tentatively, D is TRBD1 or TRBD2 (6 bases each). Trimming shortened V by 8 bases and J by 7 bases, and 18 bases separated the two germline ends. This CDR3 is 12 amino acids long. The germline V gene encodes CDR1 SQVTM and CDR2 ANQGSEA. CDR3 nucleotide sequence: TGCAGCATTGCCTTAGGAGGGGGGGAGCAGTACTTC. Its protein product is CSIALGGGEQYF.

The chain carries TRBV9 and TRBJ2-1, with 10 bases lining up with TRBD2. J lost 2 bases, V lost 2 bases, and 4 bases had no gene match. Per the germline V gene, CDR1 is SGDLS and CDR2 is YYNGEE. The CDR3 is made up of 16 amino acids. The CDR3 nucleotides are TGTGCCAGCAGCGTGACTAGCGGGCCCACCTACAATGAGCAGTTCTTC. The encoded protein is CASSVTSGPTYNEQFF.

This clonotype was seen a handful of times. The rearrangement links TRBV28 to TRBJ1-2; 7 bases agree with TRBD1. Germline V gene sequence: CDR1 MDHEN, CDR2 SYDVKM. The CDR3 is made up of 15 amino acids. With 4 bases clipped from V and 4 bases from J, the junction kept 9 bases outside the gene matches. CDR3 sequence: CASSSWTGLPYGYTF. As DNA, the CDR3 is TGTGCCAGCAGTTCGTGGACAGGATTACCCTATGGCTACACCTTC.